These 22 T cell receptor beta chains were all obtained from the same sample, sequenced in a study of PD-1 blockade in classical Hodgkin lymphoma. This sample's time point: cycle 4 day 1 (C4D1), after less than seven weeks of nivolumab. Each and every patient relapsed after autologous stem cell transplantation, and patients got differing brentuximab vedotin exposure. TCRdb's copy holds only in-frame clones and misses some; the assay was immunoSEQ multiplex PCR. This sample has around 60,000 clones, with about 90% found just once. Sequencing was performed on peripheral blood mononuclear cells (PBMCs), taken before the fourth cycle of nivolumab. These receptors were collected from a human donor with classical Hodgkin lymphoma.

This sequence joins TRBV27 and TRBJ1-4, with D possibly TRBD1 on 6 matching bases. CDR1 is MNHEY, CDR2 SMNVEV, per germline (reference sequence). CDR3 size: 14 residues. Trimming pared 5 bases from V and 7 bases from J, leaving 14 bases between. The CDR3 sequence is CASSHGVGGEKLFF. Written as DNA, the CDR3 is TGTGCCAGCAGTCATGGGGTAGGGGGTGAAAAACTGTTTTTT.

The chain couples TRBV5-5 to TRBJ2-3; D remains unclear. Germline V lookup: CDR1 SGHKS, CDR2 YYEKEE (reference sequence). The germline V and J ends were trimmed by 5 bases and 6 bases, with 19 bases remaining between them. This CDR3 is 15 amino acids long. The CDR3 nucleotides read TGTGCCAGCAGTGACCTCTCTAGGCCCCGGGATACGCAGTATTTT. This gives the protein CASSDLSRPRDTQYF.

The chain employs TRBV10-2 and TRBJ2-7, with 9 bases aligning to TRBD1. Germline V CDR1 and CDR2: WSHSY, SAAADI. V shed 6 bases, J shed 4 bases, and the junction held 7 bases outside the gene matches. This CDR3 is built from 14 residues. The CDR3 region is CASRITGGEYEQYF. CDR3 sequence (DNA): TGCGCCAGCAGAATAACAGGGGGCGAATACGAGCAGTACTTC.

The chain combines TRBV15 with TRBJ2-1, with TRBD2 matching over 9 bases. After removal of 0 bases from V and 7 bases from J, the junction contained 4 bases not matched to a gene. The CDR3 length is 15 residues. CDR1 is LNHNV, CDR2 YYDKDF, per germline (reference sequence). CDR3 coding DNA: TGTGCCACCAGCAGAGAGGGAGCGGGGGGTAATGAGCAGTTCTTC. It codes for CATSREGAGGNEQFF. The full variable domain, its missing parts supplied by reference TRBV15 and TRBJ2-1, is DAMVIQNPRYQVTQFGKPVTLSCSQTLNHNVMYWYQQKSSQAPKLLFHYYDKDFNNEADTPDNFQSRRPNTSFCFLDIRSPGLGDTAMYLCATSREGAGGNEQFFGPGTRLTVL.

This chain connects TRBV19 to TRBJ2-2, with D possibly TRBD2 on 5 matching bases. Germline values: CDR1 LNHDA, CDR2 SQIVND (reference sequence). V lost 6 bases and J lost 4, with 12 bases in between. The CDR3 has 14 residues. The chain's CDR3 is CASRREGRTGELFF. The CDR3, as DNA: TGTGCCAGTAGGAGAGAGGGCCGCACCGGGGAGCTGTTTTTT.

This chain uses TRBV5-6 with TRBJ1-4, with D perhaps matching TRBD1 (5 bases). V was clipped by 1 base and J by 16 bases, with 14 bases between them. Germline-derived CDR1 and CDR2 are SGHDT and YYEEEE. The CDR3 extends over 12 amino acids. CDR3 region: CASSLTKGFEFF. CDR3 coding DNA: TGTGCCAGCAGCTTGACAAAGGGGTTTGAGTTTTTT.

This chain links TRBV5-1 with TRBJ1-5; D ambiguous. This CDR3 contains 14 residues. V was trimmed by 0 bases and J by 4 bases, leaving 8 bases between them. The germline gives CDR1 SGHRS, CDR2 YFSETQ. CDR3 nucleotide sequence: TGCGCCAGCAGCTTGGGGGCAGAGAATCAGCCCCAGCATTTT. Encoded protein: CASSLGAENQPQHF.

The rearrangement uses TRBV27 and TRBJ2-2; D remains ambiguous. This CDR3 contains 11 residues. V was shortened by 7 bases and J by 5 bases, with 5 bases between the two germline ends. CDR1 and CDR2 (germline): MNHEY, SMNVEV (reference sequence). For the CDR3, the DNA is TGTGCCAGCACGACTACCGGGGAGCTGTTTTTT. Residues: CASTTTGELFF.

In this sample, this clone turned up once. J is TRBJ2-7 and V is TRBV5-1, with D possibly matching TRBD2 (7 bases). The CDR3 is 13 amino acids. Per germline, CDR1 SGHRS and CDR2 YFSETQ. Trimming cost V 3 bases and J 6 bases, with 13 bases left between them. CDR3 sequence reads: CASSWEGEVEQYF. The CDR3 bases are TGCGCCAGCAGCTGGGAGGGGGAGGTCGAGCAGTACTTC.

The chain has TRBV19 and TRBJ1-2; tentatively, D is TRBD1 (5 bases). Germline CDR1 LNHDA, CDR2 SQIVND (reference sequence). The ends were cut back, 5 bases at V and 8 bases at J, with 18 bases in the middle. This CDR3 has 14 residues. The CDR3 DNA reads as TGTGCCAGTAGTCCCGACGGGACGTCGGGGGGCTACACCTTC. Its protein product is CASSPDGTSGGYTF.

The chain carries TRBV27 and TRBJ1-2; 7 bases map to TRBD1. J was trimmed by 8 bases and V by 7 bases; bases with no gene match: 13. The CDR3 sequence is 14 residues long. Germline V gene data show CDR1 as MNHEY and CDR2 as SMNVEV (reference sequence). CDR3 in amino acids: CASKATGPSHGYTF. The DNA of the CDR3 is TGTGCCAGCAAGGCGACAGGGCCTTCTCACGGCTACACCTTC.

As concerns this clone: The junction shows a germline mismatch at one end, possibly a read error. The gene calls are TRBV7-7 and TRBJ2-1; no definite D call. The CDR3 sequence is 13 residues long. Germline V gene sequence: CDR1 SSHAT, CDR2 FNYEAQ (reference sequence). The CDR3 here is CASSFRILGEQFF. DNA for the CDR3: TGTGCTAGCAGCTTTAGGATACTCGGTGAGCAGTTCTTC. Together with reference TRBV7-7 and TRBJ2-1, the CDR3 gives the full variable domain: GAGVSQSPRYKVTKRGQDVTLRCDPISSHATLYWYQQALGQGPEFLTYFNYEAQPDKSGLPSDRFSAERPEGSISTLTIQRTEQRDSAMYRCASSFRILGEQFFGPGTRLTVL.

This rearrangement joins TRBV27 to TRBJ1-1; possibly TRBD1 for D (6 bases). Trimming shortened V by 8 bases and J by 4 bases, and 14 bases separated the two germline ends. The CDR3 totals 13 residues. Germline V gene sequence: CDR1 MNHEY, CDR2 SMNVEV (reference sequence). CDR3 in DNA: TGTGCCAGCGGACAGTCCGGGCCCACTGAAGCTTTCTTT. Encoded protein: CASGQSGPTEAFF.

This chain joins TRBV5-1 and TRBJ2-5; TRBD1 might be the D (5 bases). The CDR3 is 13 residues long. CDR1 is SGHRS and CDR2 is YFSETQ in the germline V gene. Deletions cut 2 bases from V and 4 bases from J, with 9 bases between. In DNA form, the CDR3 reads TGCGCCAGCAGCTTTTCAGGGTCAGAGACCCAGTACTTC. This sequence encodes CASSFSGSETQYF.

The chain couples TRBV4-1 to TRBJ1-2; D unclear. V lost 1 base and J 6 bases, leaving 15 bases between the germline ends. The CDR3 spans 15 residues. Germline CDR1 and CDR2: MGHRA and YSYEKL. The CDR3 spells CASSQVFRTLDGYTF. Written as DNA, the CDR3 is TGCGCCAGCAGCCAAGTATTCCGGACCCTGGATGGCTACACCTTC.

The chain combines TRBV29-1 with TRBJ1-4; D is undetermined. Per the germline V gene, CDR1 is SQVTM and CDR2 is ANQGSEA. The CDR3 is 14 amino acids. V was shortened by 8 bases and J by 0 bases, with 13 bases between the two germline ends. CDR3 protein: CSYRRDATNEKLFF. The CDR3 coding sequence is TGCAGCTACCGACGCGATGCAACTAATGAAAAACTGTTTTTT.

The chain recombines TRBV10-3 with TRBJ2-2, with D unresolved. This CDR3 region has 14 residues. The germline gives CDR1 ENHRY, CDR2 SYGVKD. V was pared by 3 bases and J by 4 bases, with 9 bases between. CDR3 loop: CAISDETPTGELFF. CDR3 nucleotides: TGTGCCATCAGTGATGAGACACCCACCGGGGAGCTGTTTTTT.

The chain couples TRBV29-1 to TRBJ1-6; D is perhaps TRBD1 (5 bases). V was cut by 6 bases and J by 14 bases, with 26 bases left in between. This CDR3 is built from 15 residues. Germline CDR1 and CDR2: SQVTM and ANQGSEA. CDR3 amino acids: CSVRCPLGGRFSLHF. The CDR3 DNA sequence: TGCAGCGTCCGCTGTCCGTTGGGGGGTCGTTTTTCCCTCCACTTT.

V is TRBV4-2 and J is TRBJ1-4; 7 bases fit TRBD1. From germline, CDR1 is LGHNA and CDR2 YNFKEQ. With 0 bases clipped from V and 4 bases from J, the junction kept 8 bases outside the gene matches. CDR3 length: 17 residues. CDR3 residues: CASSQDLTGELNEKLFF. The CDR3 bases are TGTGCCAGCAGCCAAGACCTAACAGGGGAACTTAATGAAAAACTGTTTTTT.

This clone came up once. The chain recombines TRBV4-1 with TRBJ2-2, with D perhaps TRBD1 (5 bases). The V gene lost 4 bases and the J gene lost 1 base, with 10 bases spanning the gap. Germline loops: CDR1 MGHRA, CDR2 YSYEKL. The CDR3 length is 15 residues. The CDR3 nucleotides read TGCGCCAGCAGCCTGACAGATCTGAACACCGGGGAGCTGTTTTTT. Its translation: CASSLTDLNTGELFF.

This chain joins TRBV7-2 and TRBJ1-2; no firm D call. The germline V gene encodes CDR1 SGHTA and CDR2 FQGNSA. The V end lost 1 base, the J end lost 7 bases, and 7 bases lay between the germline ends. CDR3 length: 12 residues. The CDR3 region is CASSLVSLGYTF. CDR3 DNA sequence: TGTGCCAGCAGCTTAGTGTCCCTTGGCTACACCTTC.

The chain links TRBV7-3 to TRBJ2-7; D not certain. V was clipped by 0 bases and J by 9 bases, with 9 bases between them. Germline V CDR1 and CDR2: SGHTA, FQGTGA. The CDR3 is 12 residues long. The CDR3 reads CASSLTLRGQYF. DNA of the CDR3: TGTGCCAGCAGCTTAACGTTGAGAGGGCAGTACTTC.